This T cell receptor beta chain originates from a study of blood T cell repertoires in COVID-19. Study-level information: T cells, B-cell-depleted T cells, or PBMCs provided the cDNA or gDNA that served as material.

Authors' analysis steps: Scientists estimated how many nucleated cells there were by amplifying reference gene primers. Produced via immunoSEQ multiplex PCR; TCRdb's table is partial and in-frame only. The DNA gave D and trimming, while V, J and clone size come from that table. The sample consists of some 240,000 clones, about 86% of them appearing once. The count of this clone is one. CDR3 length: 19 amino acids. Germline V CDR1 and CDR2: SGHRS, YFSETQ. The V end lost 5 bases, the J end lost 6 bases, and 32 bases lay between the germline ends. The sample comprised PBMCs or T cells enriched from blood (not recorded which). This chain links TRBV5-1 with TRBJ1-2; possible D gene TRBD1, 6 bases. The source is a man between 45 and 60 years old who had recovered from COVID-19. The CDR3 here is CASSFDLPDGGQKMDGYTF. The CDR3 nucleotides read TGCGCCAGCAGTTTCGACCTTCCAGATGGTGGACAGAAGATGGATGGCTACACCTTC.